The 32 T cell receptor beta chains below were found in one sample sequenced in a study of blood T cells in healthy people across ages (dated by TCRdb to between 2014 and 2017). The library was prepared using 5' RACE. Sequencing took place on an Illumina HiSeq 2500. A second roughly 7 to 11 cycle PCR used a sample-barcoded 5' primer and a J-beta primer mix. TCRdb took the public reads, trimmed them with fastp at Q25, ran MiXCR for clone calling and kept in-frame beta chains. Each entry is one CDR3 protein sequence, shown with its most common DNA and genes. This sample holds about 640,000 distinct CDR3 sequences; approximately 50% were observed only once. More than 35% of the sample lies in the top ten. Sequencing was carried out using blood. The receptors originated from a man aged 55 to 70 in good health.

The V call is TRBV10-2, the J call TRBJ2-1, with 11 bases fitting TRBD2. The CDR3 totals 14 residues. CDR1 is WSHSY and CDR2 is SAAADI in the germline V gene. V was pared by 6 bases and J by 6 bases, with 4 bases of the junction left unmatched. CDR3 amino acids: CASSLAGGANEQFF. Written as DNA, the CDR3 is TGCGCCAGCAGCCTAGCGGGGGGCGCCAATGAGCAGTTCTTC.

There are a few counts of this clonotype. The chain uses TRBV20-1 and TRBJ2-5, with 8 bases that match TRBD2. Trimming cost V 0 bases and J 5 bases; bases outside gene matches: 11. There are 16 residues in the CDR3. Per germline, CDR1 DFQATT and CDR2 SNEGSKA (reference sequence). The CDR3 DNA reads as TGCAGTGCTAGAGATGGAGGGGTAGCGGGGTCGGAGACCCAGTACTTC. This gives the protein CSARDGGVAGSETQYF.

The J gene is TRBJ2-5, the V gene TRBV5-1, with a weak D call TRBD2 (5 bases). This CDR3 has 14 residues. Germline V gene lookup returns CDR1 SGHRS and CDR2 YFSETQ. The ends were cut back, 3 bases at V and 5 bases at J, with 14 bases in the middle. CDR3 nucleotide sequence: TGCGCCAGCAGCTCCAGCGGCCCAAGGGAGACCCAGTACTTC. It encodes CASSSSGPRETQYF.

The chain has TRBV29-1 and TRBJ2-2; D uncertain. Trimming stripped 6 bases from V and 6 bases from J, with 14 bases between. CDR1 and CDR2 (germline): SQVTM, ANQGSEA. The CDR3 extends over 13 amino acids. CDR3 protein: CSVGIRGPGELFF. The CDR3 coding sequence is TGCAGCGTGGGAATTAGAGGACCCGGGGAGCTGTTTTTT.

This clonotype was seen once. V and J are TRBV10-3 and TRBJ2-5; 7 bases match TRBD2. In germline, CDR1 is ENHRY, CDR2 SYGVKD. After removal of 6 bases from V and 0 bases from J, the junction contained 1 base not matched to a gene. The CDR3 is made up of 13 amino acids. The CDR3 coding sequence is TGTGCCATCAGCGCGGGGGACCAAGAGACCCAGTACTTC. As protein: CAISAGDQETQYF.

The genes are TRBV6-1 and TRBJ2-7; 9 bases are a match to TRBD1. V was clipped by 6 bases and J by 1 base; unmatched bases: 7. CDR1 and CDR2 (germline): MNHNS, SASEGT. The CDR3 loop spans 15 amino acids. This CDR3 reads CASRNPTGGSYEQYF. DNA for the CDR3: TGTGCCAGCAGGAACCCGACAGGGGGGTCCTACGAGCAGTACTTC.

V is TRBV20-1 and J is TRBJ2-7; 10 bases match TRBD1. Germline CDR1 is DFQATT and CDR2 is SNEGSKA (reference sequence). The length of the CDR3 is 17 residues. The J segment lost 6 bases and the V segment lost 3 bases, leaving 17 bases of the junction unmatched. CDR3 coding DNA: TGCAGTGCTAGTAGACAGGGGGCGCAAGGTCCCATTGGCGAGCAGTACTTC. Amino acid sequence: CSASRQGAQGPIGEQYF.

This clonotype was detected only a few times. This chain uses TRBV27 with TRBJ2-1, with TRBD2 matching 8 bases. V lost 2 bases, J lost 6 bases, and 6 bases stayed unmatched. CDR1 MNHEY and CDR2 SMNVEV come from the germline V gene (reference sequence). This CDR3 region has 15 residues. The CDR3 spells CASSLTAGGINEQFF. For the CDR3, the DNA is TGTGCCAGCAGTTTAACCGCGGGGGGCATCAATGAGCAGTTCTTC.

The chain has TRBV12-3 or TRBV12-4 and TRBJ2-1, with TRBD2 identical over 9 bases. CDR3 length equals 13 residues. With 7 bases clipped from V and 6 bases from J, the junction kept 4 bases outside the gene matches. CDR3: CASKAGGGNEQFF. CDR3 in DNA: TGTGCCAGCAAAGCGGGGGGAGGCAATGAGCAGTTCTTC.

The chain's CDR3 is CASSPRGSSGANVLTF. Written as DNA, the CDR3 is TGCGCCAGCAGTCCCCGGGGCAGCTCTGGGGCCAACGTCCTGACTTTC. This chain connects TRBV5-1 to TRBJ2-6; D tentatively reads TRBD1 or TRBD2 (5 bases each). CDR1 SGHRS and CDR2 YFSETQ come from the germline V gene. The V and J ends lost 5 bases and 0 bases respectively, with 12 bases between them. The CDR3 consists of 16 residues.

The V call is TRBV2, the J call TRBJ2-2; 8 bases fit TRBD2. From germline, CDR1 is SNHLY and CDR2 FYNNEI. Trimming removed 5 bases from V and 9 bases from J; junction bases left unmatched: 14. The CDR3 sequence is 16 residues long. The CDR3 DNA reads TGTGCCAGCAGTCCCTCCCGCGGGACTAGTAGGCGGGAGCTGTTTTTT. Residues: CASSPSRGTSRRELFF.

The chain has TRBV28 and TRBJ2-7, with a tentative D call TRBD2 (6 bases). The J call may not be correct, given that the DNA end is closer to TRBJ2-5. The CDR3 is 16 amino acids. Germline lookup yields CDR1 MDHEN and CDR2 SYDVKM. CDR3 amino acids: CASSFEDDRVGGTQYF. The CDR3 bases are TGTGCCAGCAGTTTTGAGGACGACCGAGTGGGGGGGACCCAGTACTTC.

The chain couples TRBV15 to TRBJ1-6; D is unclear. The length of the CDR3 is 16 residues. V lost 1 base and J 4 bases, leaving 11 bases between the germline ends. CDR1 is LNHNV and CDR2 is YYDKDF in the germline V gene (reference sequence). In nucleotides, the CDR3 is TGTGCCACCAGCAGAGGCGGGCAAAATTATAATTCACCCCTCCACTTT. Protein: CATSRGGQNYNSPLHF.

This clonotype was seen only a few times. The CDR3 DNA is TGTGCCAGCAGTCCAGAAGGACAGGAGGGGACCCAGTACTTC. It translates to CASSPEGQEGTQYF. The chain couples TRBV25-1 to TRBJ2-5, with D maybe TRBD1 (7 bases). V lost 5 bases, J lost 7 bases, and 17 bases lay in between. Germline CDR1 and CDR2: MGHDK and SYGVNS. CDR3 length: 14 amino acids.

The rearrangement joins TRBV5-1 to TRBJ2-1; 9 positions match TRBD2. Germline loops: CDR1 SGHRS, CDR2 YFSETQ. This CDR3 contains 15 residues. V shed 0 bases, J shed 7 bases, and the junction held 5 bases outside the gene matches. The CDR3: CASSLAAGGLNEQFF. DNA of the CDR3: TGCGCCAGCAGCTTGGCGGCGGGGGGGCTGAATGAGCAGTTCTTC. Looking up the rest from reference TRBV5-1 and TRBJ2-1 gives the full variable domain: KAGVTQTPRYLIKTRGQQVTLSCSPISGHRSVSWYQQTPGQGLQFLFEYFSETQRNKGNFPGRFSGRQFSNSRSEMNVSTLELGDSALYLCASSLAAGGLNEQFFGPGTRLTVL.

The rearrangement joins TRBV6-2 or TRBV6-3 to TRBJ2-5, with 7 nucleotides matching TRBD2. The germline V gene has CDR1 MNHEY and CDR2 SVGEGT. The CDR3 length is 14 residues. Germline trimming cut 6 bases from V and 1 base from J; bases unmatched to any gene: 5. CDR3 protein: CASRGRGFQETQYF. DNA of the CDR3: TGTGCCAGCAGGGGGAGGGGTTTCCAAGAGACCCAGTACTTC.

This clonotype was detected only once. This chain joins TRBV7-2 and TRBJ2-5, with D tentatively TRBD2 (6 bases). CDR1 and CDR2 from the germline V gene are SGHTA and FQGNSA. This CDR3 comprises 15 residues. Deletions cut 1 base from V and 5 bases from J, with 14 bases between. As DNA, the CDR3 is TGTGCCAGCAGCTTAGGGGGGGTTACGGTGGAGACCCAGTACTTC. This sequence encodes CASSLGGVTVETQYF.

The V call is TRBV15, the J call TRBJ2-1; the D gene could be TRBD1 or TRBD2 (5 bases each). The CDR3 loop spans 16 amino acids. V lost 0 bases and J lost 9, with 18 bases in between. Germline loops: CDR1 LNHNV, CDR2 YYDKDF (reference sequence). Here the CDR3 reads CATSRDYGTGQGEQFF. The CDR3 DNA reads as TGTGCCACCAGCAGAGATTACGGGACCGGGCAGGGTGAGCAGTTCTTC.

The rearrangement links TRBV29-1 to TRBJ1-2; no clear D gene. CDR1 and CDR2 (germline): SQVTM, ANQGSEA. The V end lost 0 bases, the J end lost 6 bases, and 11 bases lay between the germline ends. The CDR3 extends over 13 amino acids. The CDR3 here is CSVEDWGEDGYTF. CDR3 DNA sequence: TGCAGCGTTGAAGATTGGGGTGAGGATGGCTACACCTTC.

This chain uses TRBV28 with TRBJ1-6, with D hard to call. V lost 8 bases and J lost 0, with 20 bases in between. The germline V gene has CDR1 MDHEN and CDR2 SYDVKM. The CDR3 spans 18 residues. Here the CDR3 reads CASDGVWVGSSYNSPLHF. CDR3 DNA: TGTGCCAGCGATGGGGTTTGGGTCGGCAGCTCCTATAATTCACCCCTCCACTTT. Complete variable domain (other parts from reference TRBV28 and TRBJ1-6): DVKVTQSSRYLVKRTGEKVFLECVQDMDHENMFWYRQDPGLGLRLIYFSYDVKMKEKGDIPEGYSVSREKKERFSLILESASTNQTSMYLCASDGVWVGSSYNSPLHFGNGTRLTVT.

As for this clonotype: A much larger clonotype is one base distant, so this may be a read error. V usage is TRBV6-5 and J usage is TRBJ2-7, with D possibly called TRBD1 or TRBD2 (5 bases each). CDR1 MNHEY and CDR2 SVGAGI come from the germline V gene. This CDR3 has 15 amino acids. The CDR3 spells CASSPDPGRTYKQYF. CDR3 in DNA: TGTGCCAGCAGTCCGGATCCGGGACGGACCTACAAGCAGTACTTC.

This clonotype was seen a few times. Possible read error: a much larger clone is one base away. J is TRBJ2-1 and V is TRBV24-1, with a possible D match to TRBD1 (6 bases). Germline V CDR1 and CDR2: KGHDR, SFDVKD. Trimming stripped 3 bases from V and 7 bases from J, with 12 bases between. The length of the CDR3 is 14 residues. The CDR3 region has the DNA TGTGCCACCAGTGATCTCACAGGGAAAAATGAGCAGTTCTTC. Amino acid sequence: CATSDLTGKNEQFF.

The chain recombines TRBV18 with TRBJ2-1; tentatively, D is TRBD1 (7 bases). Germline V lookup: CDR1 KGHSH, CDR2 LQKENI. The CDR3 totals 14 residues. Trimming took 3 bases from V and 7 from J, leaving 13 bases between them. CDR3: CASSPQGGDNEQFF. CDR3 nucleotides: TGTGCCAGCTCACCTCAGGGGGGAGATAATGAGCAGTTCTTC.

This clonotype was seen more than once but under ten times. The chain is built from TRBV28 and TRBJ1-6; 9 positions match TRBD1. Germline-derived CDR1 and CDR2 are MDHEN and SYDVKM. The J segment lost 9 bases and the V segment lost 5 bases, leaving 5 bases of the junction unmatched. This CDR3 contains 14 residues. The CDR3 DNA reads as TGTGCCAGCAGTGCGGGACAGGGAGGTTCACCCCTCCACTTT. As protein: CASSAGQGGSPLHF.

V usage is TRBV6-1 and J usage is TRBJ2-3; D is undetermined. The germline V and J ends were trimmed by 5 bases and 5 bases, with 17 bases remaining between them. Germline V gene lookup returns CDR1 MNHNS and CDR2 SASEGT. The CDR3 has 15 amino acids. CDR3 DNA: TGTGCCAGCAGTCCCCGGGTGGGTCATGTAGATACGCAGTATTTT. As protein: CASSPRVGHVDTQYF.

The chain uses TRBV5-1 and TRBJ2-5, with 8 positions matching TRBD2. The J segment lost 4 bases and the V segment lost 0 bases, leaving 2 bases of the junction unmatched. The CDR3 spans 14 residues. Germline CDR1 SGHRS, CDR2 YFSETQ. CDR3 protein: CASSLVAGLETQYF. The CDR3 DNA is TGCGCCAGCAGCTTGGTAGCGGGGCTAGAGACCCAGTACTTC.

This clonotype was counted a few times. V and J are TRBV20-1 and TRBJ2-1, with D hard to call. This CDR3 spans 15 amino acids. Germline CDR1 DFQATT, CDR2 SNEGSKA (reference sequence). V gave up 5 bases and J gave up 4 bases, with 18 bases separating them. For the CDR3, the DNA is TGCAGTGCTCCAGACGGAATAGCCACATACAATGAGCAGTTCTTC. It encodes CSAPDGIATYNEQFF.

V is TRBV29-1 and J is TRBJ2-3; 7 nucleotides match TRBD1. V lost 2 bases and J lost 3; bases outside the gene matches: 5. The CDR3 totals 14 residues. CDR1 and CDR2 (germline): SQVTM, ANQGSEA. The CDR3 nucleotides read TGCAGCGTTGAACGTACAGGGGCAACAGATACGCAGTATTTT. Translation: CSVERTGATDTQYF.

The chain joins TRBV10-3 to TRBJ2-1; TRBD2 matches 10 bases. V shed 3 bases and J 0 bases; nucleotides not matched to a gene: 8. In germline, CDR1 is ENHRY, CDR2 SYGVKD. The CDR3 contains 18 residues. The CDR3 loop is CAISESGSGGYSYNEQFF. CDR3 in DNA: TGTGCCATCAGTGAAAGTGGTAGCGGGGGGTACTCCTACAATGAGCAGTTCTTC.

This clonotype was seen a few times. Written as DNA, the CDR3 is TGTGCCTCCAAAGGACAGGGCTCTACCTACGAGCAGTACTTC. Translation gives CASKGQGSTYEQYF. The J gene is TRBJ2-7, the V gene TRBV10-3; 8 bases are a match to TRBD1. V was pared by 11 bases and J by 2 bases, with 11 bases of the junction left unmatched. The CDR3 totals 14 residues. Germline V gene data show CDR1 as ENHRY and CDR2 as SYGVKD.

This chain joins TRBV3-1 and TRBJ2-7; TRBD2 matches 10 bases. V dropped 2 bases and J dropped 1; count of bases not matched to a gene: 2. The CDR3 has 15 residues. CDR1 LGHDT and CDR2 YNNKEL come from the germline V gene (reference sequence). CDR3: CASSQSTSGSYEQYF. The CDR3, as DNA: TGTGCCAGCAGCCAATCGACTAGCGGGTCCTACGAGCAGTACTTC.

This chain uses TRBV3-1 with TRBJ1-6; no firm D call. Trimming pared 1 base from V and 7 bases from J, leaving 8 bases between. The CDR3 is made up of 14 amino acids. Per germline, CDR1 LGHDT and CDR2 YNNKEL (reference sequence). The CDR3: CASSQGTPNSPLHF. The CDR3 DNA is TGTGCCAGCAGCCAAGGGACCCCCAATTCACCCCTCCACTTT.